This passage covers 21 T cell receptor beta chains from one sample sequenced in a study of T cell responses to AZD1222 COVID-19 vaccine. The assay was immunoSEQ multiplex PCR, and TCRdb's table has in-frame clones only and misses some. The data show 90,000 to 140,000 clones, more than 75% seen once. The material sequenced was peripheral blood, taken on day 0 of AZD1222 vaccination. The receptors come from an adult in good health.

This clone was observed a single time. V gene TRBV5-6 combines with J gene TRBJ2-7; the match to TRBD2 covers 14 bases. There are 18 residues in the CDR3. V trimming: 4 bases; J trimming: 4 bases; junction bases outside the gene matches: 13. In germline, CDR1 is SGHDT, CDR2 YYEEEE. Written as DNA, the CDR3 is TGTGCCAGCAGCCCGAGGACTCGGGGACTAGCGGGGGTGTACGAGCAGTACTTC. Translated: CASSPRTRGLAGVYEQYF.

The rearrangement uses TRBV19 and TRBJ2-3; 12 bases are a match to TRBD2. V lost 6 bases to trimming and J lost 4 bases; unmatched junction nucleotides: 8. This CDR3 is built from 16 residues. Germline CDR1 LNHDA, CDR2 SQIVND (reference sequence). The CDR3 DNA sequence: TGTGCCAGTAGCCAACAGACTAGCGGGGGACCAGATACGCAGTATTTT. This sequence encodes CASSQQTSGGPDTQYF.

The rearrangement links TRBV7-6 to TRBJ1-5; no firm D call. This CDR3 comprises 14 residues. The germline V and J ends were trimmed by 4 bases and 7 bases, with 14 bases remaining between them. Germline V gene sequence: CDR1 SGHVS, CDR2 FNYEAQ. CDR3 sequence reads: CASSSLLIGQPQHF. Written as DNA, the CDR3 is TGTGCCAGCAGCTCCCTGTTAATTGGCCAGCCCCAGCATTTT.

This chain links TRBV5-6 with TRBJ2-7; no clear D. The CDR3 covers 14 residues. Per the germline V gene, CDR1 is SGHDT and CDR2 is YYEEEE. V lost 0 bases, J lost 0 bases, and 7 bases lay in between. DNA of the CDR3: TGTGCCAGCAGCTTGGCCAGGAGCTCCTACGAGCAGTACTTC. This gives the protein CASSLARSSYEQYF. Drawing the rest from reference TRBV5-6 and TRBJ2-7, the complete variable domain is DAGVTQSPTHLIKTRGQQVTLRCSPKSGHDTVSWYQQALGQGPQFIFQYYEEEERQRGNFPDRFSGHQFPNYSSELNVNALLLGDSALYLCASSLARSSYEQYFGPGTRLTVT.

In DNA, the CDR3 is TGTGCCAGCAGCTTAGATGGGCCTAGGACCTACGAGCAGTACTTC. Translated: CASSLDGPRTYEQYF. The rearrangement uses TRBV7-9 and TRBJ2-7; D remains ambiguous. The V end lost 1 base, the J end lost 2 bases, and 12 bases lay between the germline ends. The CDR3 has 15 residues. Germline V gene data show CDR1 as SEHNR and CDR2 as FQNEAQ (reference sequence).

The chain combines TRBV6-5 with TRBJ1-2; the D is unclear. Trimming stripped 2 bases from V and 6 bases from J, with 10 bases between. CDR1 is MNHEY, CDR2 SVGAGI, per germline. CDR3 size: 13 residues. The CDR3 nucleotides are TGTGCCAGCAGTTACCCACCAGGCAATGGCTACACCTTC. It encodes CASSYPPGNGYTF.

The genes are TRBV5-6 and TRBJ2-7; D is possibly TRBD2 (6 bases). Deletions cut 4 bases from V and 7 bases from J, with 15 bases between. There are 13 residues in the CDR3. Per the germline V gene, CDR1 is SGHDT and CDR2 is YYEEEE. CDR3 residues: CASSRGGSSEQYF. The CDR3 DNA sequence: TGTGCCAGCAGCCGTGGAGGGAGCTCGGAGCAGTACTTC.

This chain links TRBV10-3 with TRBJ1-2; 11 bases are shared with TRBD1. This CDR3 contains 14 residues. Trimming removed 2 bases from V and 8 bases from J; junction bases left unmatched: 4. Germline V gene sequence: CDR1 ENHRY, CDR2 SYGVKD. The CDR3 loop is CAISEPGQGVGYTF. The CDR3 DNA follows: TGTGCCATCAGTGAGCCGGGACAGGGGGTGGGCTACACCTTC.

The V gene is TRBV7-9, the J gene TRBJ2-7; D is possibly TRBD2 (7 bases). Deletions cut 2 bases from V and 3 bases from J, with 11 bases between. Germline values: CDR1 SEHNR, CDR2 FQNEAQ (reference sequence). This CDR3 comprises 14 residues. CDR3 DNA: TGTGCCAGCAGCTTATCGGGGGGCAGCTACGAGCAGTACTTC. Protein: CASSLSGGSYEQYF.

CDR3 sequence: CASSPPGENQPQHF. CDR3 bases: TGTGCCAGCTCACCACCGGGGGAGAATCAGCCCCAGCATTTT. The V and J genes are TRBV18 and TRBJ1-5, with D possibly TRBD1 on 5 matching bases. In germline, CDR1 is KGHSH, CDR2 LQKENI. The germline V and J ends were trimmed by 0 bases and 4 bases, with 7 bases remaining between them. This CDR3 has 14 residues. Complete variable domain (other parts from reference TRBV18 and TRBJ1-5): NAGVMQNPRHLVRRRGQEARLRCSPMKGHSHVYWYRQLPEEGLKFMVYLQKENIIDESGMPKERFSAEFPKEGPSILRIQQVVRGDSAAYFCASSPPGENQPQHFGDGTRLSIL.

The genes are TRBV19 and TRBJ1-2; D ambiguous. The length of the CDR3 is 15 residues. Between the trimmed V and J ends, which lost 3 bases and 10 bases, there was a span of 21 bases. CDR1 and CDR2 (germline): LNHDA, SQIVND (reference sequence). The CDR3 sequence: CASSIRPGINDAYTF. The CDR3 nucleotides read TGTGCCAGTAGTATCCGCCCGGGCATCAACGATGCCTACACCTTC.

The chain links TRBV6-5 to TRBJ2-1; the match to TRBD2 covers 13 bases. The junction had 4 bases not matched to a gene; V was cut back by 6 bases and J by 14 bases. Germline V lookup: CDR1 MNHEY, CDR2 SVGAGI. This CDR3 contains 12 residues. CDR3 sequence (DNA): TGTGCCAGCAGGCCAGGACTAGCGGGGGAGTTCTTC. As protein: CASRPGLAGEFF.

This clone was observed a handful of times. The chain joins TRBV5-8 to TRBJ2-2; TRBD1 agrees at 9 bases. There are 16 residues in the CDR3. In germline, CDR1 is SGHTS, CDR2 YDEGEE. V lost 4 bases, J lost 3 bases, and 7 bases stayed unmatched. This CDR3 is CASSRGTGWDTGELFF. The CDR3 nucleotides are TGTGCCAGCAGCCGCGGGACAGGGTGGGACACCGGGGAGCTGTTTTTT.

The chain couples TRBV30 to TRBJ2-2, with 7 bases fitting TRBD1. Germline assignment: CDR1 GTSNPN and CDR2 SVGIG (reference sequence). This CDR3 is built from 15 residues. The trim removed 3 bases at V and 0 bases at J, leaving 4 bases unmatched. CDR3 sequence reads: CAWRTGTANTGELFF. CDR3 bases: TGTGCCTGGAGGACCGGGACAGCGAACACCGGGGAGCTGTTTTTT.

The V gene is TRBV4-1, the J gene TRBJ1-2; a possible D gene is TRBD1 (5 bases). V lost 0 bases and J lost 5, with 7 bases in between. This CDR3 has 13 residues. Germline CDR1 reads MGHRA; CDR2 reads YSYEKL. CDR3 sequence: CASSQDGGYGYTF. For the CDR3, the DNA is TGCGCCAGCAGCCAAGATGGGGGGTATGGCTACACCTTC.

The chain couples TRBV4-1 to TRBJ2-3; no clear D gene. There are 14 residues in the CDR3. V lost 1 base to trimming and J lost 1 base, with 6 bases between them. The germline V gene has CDR1 MGHRA and CDR2 YSYEKL. This CDR3 is CASSQAPRTDTQYF. The CDR3 DNA is TGCGCCAGCAGCCAAGCCCCCCGCACAGATACGCAGTATTTT.

This clone is a singleton in its sample. Other DNA sequences within the sample encode an identical CDR3. The V and J genes are TRBV5-1 and TRBJ1-1; D not resolved. Germline V CDR1 and CDR2: SGHRS, YFSETQ. The CDR3 extends over 13 amino acids. The germline V and J ends were trimmed by 0 bases and 1 base, with 4 bases remaining between them. CDR3 in amino acids: CASSLDPNTEAFF. In DNA, the CDR3 is TGCGCCAGCAGCTTGGACCCGAACACTGAAGCTTTCTTT. Filled out from reference TRBV5-1 and TRBJ1-1, the complete variable domain reads KAGVTQTPRYLIKTRGQQVTLSCSPISGHRSVSWYQQTPGQGLQFLFEYFSETQRNKGNFPGRFSGRQFSNSRSEMNVSTLELGDSALYLCASSLDPNTEAFFGQGTRLTVV.

The gene calls are TRBV7-8 and TRBJ2-4; D call uncertain. The V end lost 5 bases, the J end lost 0 bases, and 14 bases lay between the germline ends. Germline CDR1 SGHVS, CDR2 FQNEAQ. This CDR3 comprises 16 residues. In DNA form, the CDR3 reads TGTGCCAGCAGCCGTAATTTACAAGTAGCCAAAAACATTCAGTACTTC. Amino acids: CASSRNLQVAKNIQYF. Full variable domain (rest looked up from reference TRBV7-8 and TRBJ2-4): GAGVSQSPRYKVAKRGQDVALRCDPISGHVSLFWYQQALGQGPEFLTYFQNEAQLDKSGLPSDRFFAERPEGSVSTLKIQRTQQEDSAVYLCASSRNLQVAKNIQYFGAGTRLSVL.

This rearrangement joins TRBV18 to TRBJ1-2; D perhaps matches TRBD1 (5 bases). CDR3 length: 15 residues. With 3 bases removed from V and 5 bases from J, the gap between germline ends came to 16 bases. Germline V gene data show CDR1 as KGHSH and CDR2 as LQKENI. The CDR3 region is CASSPLQGVGYGYTF. The CDR3 DNA sequence: TGTGCCAGCTCACCCCTGCAGGGAGTGGGGTATGGCTACACCTTC.

The J gene is TRBJ1-1, the V gene TRBV5-1; a possible D gene is TRBD1 (6 bases). Between the trimmed V and J ends, which lost 4 bases and 6 bases, there was a span of 16 bases. The CDR3 contains 14 residues. Germline V gene data show CDR1 as SGHRS and CDR2 as YFSETQ. CDR3 residues: CASSLTSGAPEAFF. CDR3 DNA: TGCGCCAGCAGCCTTACCTCAGGGGCTCCTGAAGCTTTCTTT.

The chain couples TRBV27 to TRBJ1-6; 10 nucleotides agree with TRBD1. The junction had 3 bases not matched to a gene; V was cut back by 2 bases and J by 5 bases. The CDR3 runs 16 residues. Germline values: CDR1 MNHEY, CDR2 SMNVEV (reference sequence). The CDR3 sequence: CASSLIGQGDNSPLHF. The CDR3 bases are TGTGCCAGCAGTTTAATTGGACAGGGGGATAATTCACCCCTCCACTTT.